The following is a T cell receptor beta chain sequence with its context. The V and J ends lost 5 bases and 7 bases, in that order; junction bases with no gene match: 14. The CDR3 has 17 amino acids. Germline assignment: CDR1 PRHDT and CDR2 FYEKMQ (reference sequence). These data are taken from a study of CD8 T cells in Susac syndrome. RNA, at about 0.5 to 1 ug, was reverse transcribed with random hexamers. One entry per CDR3 protein, called by TCRdb with MiXCR from the immunoSEQ multiplex PCR reads. The sample carries roughly 150,000 distinct CDR3 sequences, around 93% recorded once. As controls, healthy donors matched for age and sex were used.

The sequence came from a human donor in good health. V is TRBV13 and J is TRBJ1-4; 9 positions match TRBD1. Sequencing input: CD4+ T cells from PBMCs. The CDR3 protein is CASSPHRGLLGGEKLFF. CDR3 DNA: TGTGCCAGCAGCCCCCACAGGGGGCTCCTCGGGGGTGAAAAACTGTTTTTT.